This record concerns one T cell receptor beta chain sequence. Some clones are missing from TCRdb's copy, which holds only in-frame ones; the method was immunoSEQ multiplex PCR. The table shows around 140,000 clones, with approximately 92% occurring only once. The data derive from a study of control samples from healthy donors and cancer patients. The source of this sequence is a man in his forties in good health. The specimen sequenced was blood.

The CDR3 region is CASGALGLAGGIVYNEQFF. DNA of the CDR3: TGTGCCAGCGGGGCCCTGGGACTAGCGGGGGGGATAGTATACAATGAGCAGTTCTTC. The genes are TRBV5-8 and TRBJ2-1; 16 nucleotides line up with TRBD2. The germline CDR1 and CDR2 sequences are SGHTS and YDEGEE. V shed 7 bases and J 4 bases; nucleotides not matched to a gene: 14. The CDR3 is 19 residues long.